The TCR beta chain under discussion was sequenced for a study of vaccination effects on CD4 cells after COVID-19 (dated 2022 in TCRdb). Regarding the study in general: Post-vaccine samples across the study were collected a median of 72 days after the second dose, with a range of 14 to 241. In both COVID-19 convalescent patients and infection-naive vaccine recipients, the study compared SARS-CoV-2 spike-specific CD4+ TCR repertoires from before mRNA vaccination with those from after it. A total of 10 COVID-19 convalescent patients and a handful of SARS-CoV-2-naive healthy vaccine recipients were included in the full study. Cultures from other donors in the study were sequenced with the Oncomine TCR Beta short-read assay on an Illumina iSeq 100.

What the work shows at the level of the full study, not this receptor alone: Clones induced by infection and clones induced by vaccination both contracted markedly at late timepoints after vaccination, which fits with T cell responses waning over time. The study was limited by a small number of convalescent patients, and early post-infection timepoints were lacking. Among healthy vaccine recipients, nearly all vaccine-induced clones were SARS-CoV-2 mono-reactive, and just 1 of 255 was cross-reactive with common cold coronaviruses.

Comment on this clone: It lacks a known antigen. There are no base qualities to consult, and no much larger clone falls within one base.

Library preparation employed the immunoSEQ multiplex PCR assay. TCR beta CDR3 sequencing was performed on DNA from the cultured, isolated CD4+ T cells. In the original analysis: Non-productive TCR sequences were removed, reads were trimmed to the CDR3 region, and CDR3s of at least 7 amino acids were retained. The MANAFEST web app was used to identify antigen-specific clonotypes by comparing expansion in peptide wells with expansion in reference cultures. To be called positive, a clone needed expansion at FDR<0.05 compared with the reference and with all other wells, an odds ratio greater than 5, and a frequency greater than 0.1% in two replicate wells. A clonotype was called cross-reactive if it was significantly expanded both in SARS-CoV-2 spike wells and in at least one common cold coronavirus spike condition. CDR3 similarity was assessed by Levenshtein distance using the stringdist R package, and unrooted trees were constructed with ape in R 3.6.1. Not all clones reach the TCRdb copy of this immuneACCESS table, which keeps in-frame sequences only. Checked studies attribute under half of the gap to unresolved V genes and leave the rest unexplained. That table is the source of V, J and clone size, and D and trimming were worked out from the DNA. For this sample there are around 81,000 clones; roughly 80% appear just once. The ten most abundant clones make up more than 0.95% of the sample.

In the ViraFEST assay, PBMC were stimulated with viral peptide pools, and antigen-specific CD4+ T cell clonotypes were then identified by expansion using TCR sequencing. After approximately eleven days of culture, CD4+ T cells were isolated with the EasySep CD4+ T cell isolation kit. Each participant received two doses of an mRNA SARS-CoV-2 vaccine, either BNT162b2 or mRNA-1273. Negative nucleocapsid antibody results before and after vaccination confirmed that the healthy vaccine recipients had no prior SARS-CoV-2 infection. A few million PBMC per well were cultured with approximately 10 ug/ml peptides in IMDM containing approximately 4.7% human AB serum, approximately 10 IU/ml IL-2 and gentamicin. Half of the culture medium was replaced with fresh IL-2-containing medium on days 3 and 7. Unless noted otherwise, every peptide stimulation condition was cultured in triplicate wells. PBMC were separated from whole blood using Ficoll-Paque Plus gradient centrifugation and were then either cryopreserved at -140C or used fresh. The overlapping peptide pools covered the spike proteins of SARS-CoV-2 and of the common cold coronaviruses HCoV-NL63, HCoV-OC43 and HCoV-229E. Genomic DNA was extracted from cultured CD4+ T cells with the QIAamp micro DNA kit.

The V end loses 6 bases and the J end loses 2 bases, and a stretch of 7 bases separates them. The CDR3 sequence holds 12 residues, the cysteine and phenylalanine included. CDR3 DNA only is kept here, 36 bases in frame from base 1. The germline V gene (reference sequence) supplies CDR1 MNHNY and CDR2 SVGAGI. The sample consisted of CD4+ T cells from PBMCs cultured with HCoV-OC43 spike peptides, taken after COVID-19 vaccination. Sample cell subset or site, as interpreted from the label and publication: HCoV-OC43 spike overlapping peptide pool stimulation. The chain is assembled from TRBV6-6 and TRBJ2-5, with the D gene not confidently named. The sequence came from a human donor who received a COVID-19 vaccine. This receptor carries the CDR3 CASSNPQETQYF. The bases are TGTGCCAGCAGCAACCCTCAAGAGACCCAGTACTTC.